This T cell receptor (beta chain) was sequenced for a study of T cells in localized non-small cell lung cancer. Study-wide results and limits: Uninvolved adjacent lung showed peak T cell clonality, exceeding tumor. Multi-region tumor sequencing was not done, so intratumor heterogeneity could not be excluded. Across samples, adjacent lung featured a median roughly 60 of the top 100 tumor clones. There was an association of higher blood T cell density with longer overall survival.

The table came from immunoSEQ multiplex PCR; TCRdb's copy has only in-frame clones and leaves some out. The sample yields some 25,000 clones, approximately 89% seen once. Germline CDR1 and CDR2: LGHNA and YNFKEQ. This CDR3 spans 16 amino acids. With 0 bases clipped from V and 1 base from J, the junction kept 3 bases outside the gene matches. Concerning this clone itself: Antigen: not known.

V is TRBV4-2 and J is TRBJ2-4; 7 bases agree with TRBD2. Here the sequenced sample was peripheral blood mononuclear cells, taken before any cancer treatment. The source is a woman aged 40 to 75 with stage III lung adenocarcinoma. In DNA, the CDR3 is TGTGCCAGCAGCCAAGAAGACGGGAGGGCCAAAAACATTCAGTACTTC. Translation: CASSQEDGRAKNIQYF.